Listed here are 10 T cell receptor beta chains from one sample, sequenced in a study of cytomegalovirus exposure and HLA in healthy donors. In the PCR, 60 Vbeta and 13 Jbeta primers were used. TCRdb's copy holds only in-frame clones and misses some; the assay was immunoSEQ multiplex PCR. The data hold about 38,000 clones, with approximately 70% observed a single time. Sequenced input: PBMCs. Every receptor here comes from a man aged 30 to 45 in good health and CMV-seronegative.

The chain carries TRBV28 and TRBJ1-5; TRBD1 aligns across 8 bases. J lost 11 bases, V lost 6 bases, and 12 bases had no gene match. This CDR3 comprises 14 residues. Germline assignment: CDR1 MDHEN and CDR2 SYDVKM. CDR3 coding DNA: TGTGCCAGCAGCCCACCAGGGGGCCCCAAGGCCCAGCATTTT. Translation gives CASSPPGGPKAQHF. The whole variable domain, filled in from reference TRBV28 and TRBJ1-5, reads DVKVTQSSRYLVKRTGEKVFLECVQDMDHENMFWYRQDPGLGLRLIYFSYDVKMKEKGDIPEGYSVSREKKERFSLILESASTNQTSMYLCASSPPGGPKAQHFGDGTRLSIL.

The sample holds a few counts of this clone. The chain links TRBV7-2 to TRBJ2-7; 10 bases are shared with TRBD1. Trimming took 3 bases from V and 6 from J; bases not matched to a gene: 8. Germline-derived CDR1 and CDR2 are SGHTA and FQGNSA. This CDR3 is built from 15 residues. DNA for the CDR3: TGTGCCAGCAGCTTTCATGGGACAGGGGTTTTCGAGCAGTACTTC. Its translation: CASSFHGTGVFEQYF. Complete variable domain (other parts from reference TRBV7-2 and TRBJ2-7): GAGVSQSPSNKVTEKGKDVELRCDPISGHTALYWYRQSLGQGLEFLIYFQGNSAPDKSGLPSDRFSAERTGGSVSTLTIQRTQQEDSAVYLCASSFHGTGVFEQYFGPGTRLTVT.

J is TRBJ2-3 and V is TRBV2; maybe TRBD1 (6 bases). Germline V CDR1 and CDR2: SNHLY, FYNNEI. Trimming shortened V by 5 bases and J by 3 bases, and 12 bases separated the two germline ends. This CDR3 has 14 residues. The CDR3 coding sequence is TGTGCCAGCAGTATGACAGGCTCAACAGATACGCAGTATTTT. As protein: CASSMTGSTDTQYF.

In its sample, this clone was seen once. Written as DNA, the CDR3 is TGTGCCAGCAGCCCCGGGGGGACTAGCAATCAGCCCCAGCATTTT. Its protein is CASSPGGTSNQPQHF. The chain employs TRBV7-9 and TRBJ1-5; perhaps TRBD1 as D (5 bases). The V gene's germline CDR1 is SEHNR and CDR2 FQNEAQ (reference sequence). The CDR3 is 15 amino acids. The ends were cut back, 5 bases at V and 0 bases at J, with 11 bases in the middle.

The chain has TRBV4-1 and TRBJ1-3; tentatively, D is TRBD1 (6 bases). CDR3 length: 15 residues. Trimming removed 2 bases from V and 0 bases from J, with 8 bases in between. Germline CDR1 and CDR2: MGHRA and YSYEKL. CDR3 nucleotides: TGCGCCAGCAGCCAAATGGACAGCTCTGGAAACACCATATATTTT. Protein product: CASSQMDSSGNTIYF.

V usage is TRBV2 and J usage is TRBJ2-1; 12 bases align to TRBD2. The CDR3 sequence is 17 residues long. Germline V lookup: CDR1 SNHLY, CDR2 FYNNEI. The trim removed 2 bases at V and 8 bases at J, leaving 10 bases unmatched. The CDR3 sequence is CASSEILLAGGFDEQFF. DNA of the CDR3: TGTGCCAGCAGTGAAATATTACTAGCGGGAGGTTTTGATGAGCAGTTCTTC.

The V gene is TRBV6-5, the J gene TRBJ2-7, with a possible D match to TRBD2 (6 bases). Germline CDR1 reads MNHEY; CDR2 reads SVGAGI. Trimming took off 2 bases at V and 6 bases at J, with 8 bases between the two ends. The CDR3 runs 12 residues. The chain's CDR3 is CASSYVGGEQYF. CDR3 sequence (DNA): TGTGCCAGCAGTTACGTCGGGGGCGAGCAGTACTTC.

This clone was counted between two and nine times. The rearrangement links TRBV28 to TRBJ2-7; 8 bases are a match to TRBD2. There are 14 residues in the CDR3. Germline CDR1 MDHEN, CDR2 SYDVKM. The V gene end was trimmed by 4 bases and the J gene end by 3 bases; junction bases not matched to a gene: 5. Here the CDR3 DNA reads TGTGCCAGCAGTTCTGCGGGACTAGACTACGAGCAGTACTTC. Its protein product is CASSSAGLDYEQYF.

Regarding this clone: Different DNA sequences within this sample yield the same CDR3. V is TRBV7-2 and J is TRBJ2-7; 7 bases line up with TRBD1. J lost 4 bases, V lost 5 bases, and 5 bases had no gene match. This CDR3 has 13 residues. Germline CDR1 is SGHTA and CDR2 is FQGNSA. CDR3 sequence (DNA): TGTGCCAGCAGCCCTGACAGGGCTTACGAGCAGTACTTC. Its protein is CASSPDRAYEQYF.

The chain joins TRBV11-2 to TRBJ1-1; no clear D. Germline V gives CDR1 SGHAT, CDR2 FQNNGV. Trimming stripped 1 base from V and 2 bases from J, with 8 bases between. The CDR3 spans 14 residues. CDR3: CASSLASSNTEAFF. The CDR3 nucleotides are TGTGCCAGCAGCTTAGCGAGTTCAAACACTGAAGCTTTCTTT.